This T cell receptor beta chain was sequenced for a study of T-cell memory formation after mild COVID-19. Of note for this clonotype: What it binds is not known.

Germline V gene lookup returns CDR1 SGDLS and CDR2 YYNGEE. The V end lost 7 bases, the J end lost 0 bases, and 26 bases lay between the germline ends. This CDR3 has 19 residues. From the 5' RACE reads, TCRdb called clonotypes with MiXCR, one entry per CDR3 protein. This table holds more than 250,000 distinct CDR3 sequences, roughly 15% found once. Overall study findings and caveats: Memory cells collected pre-infection included some clones that later responded, suggesting cross-reactive memory joined.

This chain joins TRBV9 and TRBJ1-5; unclear D gene. Sequenced material: PBMCs or a T cell subset sorted from them (not recorded which). The TCR was taken from a man aged 18 to 29 who had mild COVID-19 (a few samples of this study predate the infection). Cell type and time point are not known. CDR3 nucleotide sequence: TGTGCCAGCGACGCTACTAGGGTGGGTCAACCGTATAGCAATCAGCCCCAGCATTTT. Protein sequence: CASDATRVGQPYSNQPQHF.